This T cell receptor beta chain was profiled in a study of PD-L1 blockade in urothelial cancer. Indicated time point: pretreatment peripheral blood. Germline lookup yields CDR1 MNHEY and CDR2 SMNVEV (reference sequence). Deletions cut 2 bases from V and 8 bases from J, with 12 bases between. The CDR3 is 13 residues long. Clones were read by immunoSEQ multiplex PCR, and TCRdb kept only the in-frame ones, dropping some. Seen here are approximately 71,000 clones, 84% observed once, and the top ten hold 9% to 9.5%. The sequence was collected from a woman in her sixties or seventies with urothelial cancer. The material sequenced was PBMCs, taken around atezolizumab (anti-PD-L1) treatment. The chain uses TRBV27 and TRBJ2-5; D not resolved. In nucleotides, the CDR3 is TGTGCCAGCAGTTTAAAGTGGCAGTCTACCCAGTACTTC. It encodes CASSLKWQSTQYF.